Listed below are T cell receptor beta chains from one sample, sequenced in a study of CD8+ T cells in alopecia areata. Here immunoSEQ multiplex PCR was the method, and the copy in TCRdb shows in-frame clones only, minus some. This table holds about 180,000 clones, about 48% found once. This material consisted of CD8+ T cells sorted from blood, taken at week 24, from a patient treated with tofacitinib. The receptors come from a human donor with alopecia areata. Both conserved end residues are part of each CDR3. Each record gives: CDR3 protein, CDR3 DNA, clone size, D gene, V gene, J gene, CDR3 length. The D gene is left open where the match is weak. Only some rows state a clone size, as once, few, many or a class for expanded clones.

CDR3: CASIMGETQYF; DNA: TGTGCCAGCATCATGGGAGAGACCCAGTACTTC; size: once; D: -; V: TRBV27; J: TRBJ2-5; length: 11
CDR3: CSTEPAGTQETQYF; DNA: TGCAGCACCGAGCCCGCAGGGACCCAAGAGACCCAGTACTTC; size: -; D: -; V: TRBV29-1; J: TRBJ2-5; length: 14
CDR3: CASSLDRTGGSPLHF; DNA: TGTGCCAGCAGCTTGGACCGGACAGGGGGCTCACCCCTCCACTTT; size: once; D: TRBD1; V: TRBV5-4; J: TRBJ1-6; length: 15
CDR3: CASRATANTEAFF; DNA: TGTGCCAGCAGGGCTACTGCAAACACTGAAGCTTTCTTT; size: -; D: -; V: TRBV2; J: TRBJ1-1; length: 13
CDR3: CASSIVNEQFF; DNA: TGTGCCAGCAGTATAGTCAATGAGCAGTTCTTC; size: -; D: -; V: TRBV25-1; J: TRBJ2-1; length: 11
CDR3: CASSPRDRASDTQYF; DNA: TGCGCCAGCAGCCCCCGGGACAGGGCCTCAGATACGCAGTATTTT; size: -; D: TRBD1; V: TRBV5-1; J: TRBJ2-3; length: 15
CDR3: CASRERRQGASTDTQYF; DNA: TGTGCCAGCAGGGAACGACGACAGGGGGCAAGCACAGATACGCAGTATTTT; size: few; D: TRBD1; V: TRBV2; J: TRBJ2-3; length: 17
CDR3: CASSLSSEGKYEQYF; DNA: TGTGCCAGCAGCTTATCCAGCGAGGGGAAGTACGAGCAGTACTTC; size: -; D: -; V: TRBV13; J: TRBJ2-7; length: 15
CDR3: CSVEEVVVGGYEQYF; DNA: TGCAGCGTTGAAGAGGTGGTAGTGGGGGGGTACGAGCAGTACTTC; size: once; D: TRBD2; V: TRBV29-1; J: TRBJ2-7; length: 15
CDR3: CASSQDSEGLDTEAFF; DNA: TGCGCCAGCAGCCAAGATTCAGAGGGCTTGGACACTGAAGCTTTCTTT; size: -; D: -; V: TRBV4-1; J: TRBJ1-1; length: 16
CDR3: CASSLADGGYEQYF; DNA: TGTGCCAGCAGCTTAGCGGATGGGGGATACGAGCAGTACTTC; size: once; D: -; V: TRBV7-2; J: TRBJ2-7; length: 14
CDR3: CASSQDGPGGGPDTQYF; DNA: TGCGCCAGCAGCCAAGACGGACCCGGGGGAGGCCCAGATACGCAGTATTTT; size: once; D: -; V: TRBV4-3; J: TRBJ2-3; length: 17